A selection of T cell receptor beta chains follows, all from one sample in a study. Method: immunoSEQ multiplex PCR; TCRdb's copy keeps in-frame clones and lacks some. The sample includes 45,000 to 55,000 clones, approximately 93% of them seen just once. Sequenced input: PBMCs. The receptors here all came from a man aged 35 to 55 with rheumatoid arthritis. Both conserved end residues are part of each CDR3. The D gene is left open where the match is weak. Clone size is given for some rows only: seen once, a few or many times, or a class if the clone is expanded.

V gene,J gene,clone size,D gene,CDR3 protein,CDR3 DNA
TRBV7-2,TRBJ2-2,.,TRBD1,CASSPDRADTGELFF,TGTGCCAGCAGCCCGGACAGGGCGGACACCGGGGAGCTGTTTTTT
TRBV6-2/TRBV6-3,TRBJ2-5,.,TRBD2,CASSYGVAGDPFQETQYF,TGTGCCAGCAGTTACGGAGTAGCGGGGGACCCCTTCCAAGAGACCCAGTACTTC
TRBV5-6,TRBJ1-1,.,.,CASSSAGGWNTEAFF,TGTGCCAGCAGCTCCGCGGGGGGATGGAACACTGAAGCTTTCTTT
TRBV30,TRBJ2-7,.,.,CAWSGPWGDYEQYF,TGTGCCTGGAGTGGACCGTGGGGAGACTACGAGCAGTACTTC
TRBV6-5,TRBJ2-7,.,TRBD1,CASSPVTGSSYEQYF,TGTGCCAGCAGTCCTGTGACAGGGAGCTCCTACGAGCAGTACTTC
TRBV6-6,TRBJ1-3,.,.,CASIAGGSGNTIYF,TGTGCCAGCATTGCCGGGGGCAGTGGAAACACCATATATTTT
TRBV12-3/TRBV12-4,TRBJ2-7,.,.,CASSAAYEQYF,TGTGCCAGCAGTGCTGCCTACGAGCAGTACTTC
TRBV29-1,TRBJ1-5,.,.,CSVGTENNQPQHF,TGCAGCGTCGGGACGGAAAACAATCAGCCCCAGCATTTT
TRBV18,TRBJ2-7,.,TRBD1,CASSPLKPGQGAYEQYF,TGTGCCAGCTCACCATTAAAGCCGGGACAGGGAGCCTACGAGCAGTACTTC
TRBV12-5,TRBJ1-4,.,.,CASGLVKVGAPEKLFF,TGTGCTAGTGGTTTGGTAAAGGTGGGGGCCCCAGAAAAACTGTTTTTT
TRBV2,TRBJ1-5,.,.,CASSRQNNQPQHF,TGTGCCAGCAGTCGACAGAACAATCAGCCCCAGCATTTT
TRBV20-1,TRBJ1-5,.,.,CSASDPIAGNQPQHF,TGCAGTGCTAGTGACCCTATTGCAGGCAATCAGCCCCAGCATTTT
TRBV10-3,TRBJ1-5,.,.,CAITSSFDQPQHF,TGTGCCATCACGTCGTCATTCGATCAGCCCCAGCATTTT
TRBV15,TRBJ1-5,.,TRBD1,CATSRVESDRGREPQHF,TGTGCCACCAGCAGAGTAGAGTCCGACAGGGGACGGGAGCCCCAGCATTTT
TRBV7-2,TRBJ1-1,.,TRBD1,CASSSRTGLNTEAFF,TGTGCCAGCAGCTCCCGGACAGGATTGAACACTGAAGCTTTCTTT
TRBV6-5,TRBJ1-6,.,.,CASSYSGTYNSPLHF,TGTGCCAGCAGTTACTCAGGGACCTATAATTCACCCCTCCACTTT
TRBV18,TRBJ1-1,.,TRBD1,CASSPGQGANTEAFF,TGTGCCAGCTCACCGGGACAGGGGGCGAACACTGAAGCTTTCTTT
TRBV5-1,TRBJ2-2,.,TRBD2,CASSLELGGWAGELFF,TGCGCCAGCAGCTTGGAACTCGGGGGGTGGGCCGGGGAGCTGTTTTTT
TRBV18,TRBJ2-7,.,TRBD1,CASSPTQGAYEQYF,TGTGCCAGCTCACCTACCCAGGGGGCCTACGAGCAGTACTTC
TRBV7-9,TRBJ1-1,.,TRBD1,CASSPRDRIEAFF,TGTGCCAGCAGCCCGCGGGACAGGATTGAAGCTTTCTTT
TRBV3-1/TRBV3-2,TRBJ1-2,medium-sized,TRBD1,CASSRQDRVQGYTF,TGTGCCAGCAGCCGCCAGGACAGGGTGCAAGGCTACACCTTC
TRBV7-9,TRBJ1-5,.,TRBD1,CASSREWTGENNQPQHF,TGTGCCAGCAGCCGCGAATGGACAGGGGAGAACAATCAGCCCCAGCATTTT
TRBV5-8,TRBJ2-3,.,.,CASSLAESSTDTQYF,TGTGCCAGCAGCTTGGCGGAAAGTAGCACAGATACGCAGTATTTT
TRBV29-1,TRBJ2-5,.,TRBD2,CSFGGQETQYF,TGCAGCTTCGGGGGGCAAGAGACCCAGTACTTC
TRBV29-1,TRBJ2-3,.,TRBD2,CSPRGLAGDEFTDTQYF,TGCAGCCCCCGGGGGCTAGCGGGAGACGAGTTCACAGATACGCAGTATTTT
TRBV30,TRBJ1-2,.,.,CAWSMRGSNYGYTF,TGTGCCTGGAGTATGAGGGGAAGTAACTATGGCTACACCTTC
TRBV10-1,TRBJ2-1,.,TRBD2,CASSEYPAGYSYNEQFF,TGCGCCAGCAGTGAGTACCCAGCGGGGTACTCCTACAATGAGCAGTTCTTC
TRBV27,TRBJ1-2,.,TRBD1,CASSLAQGLGGHYGYTF,TGTGCCAGCAGTTTAGCTCAGGGTTTAGGGGGCCATTACGGCTACACCTTC
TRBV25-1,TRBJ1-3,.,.,CASSFSRNSGNTIYF,TGTGCCAGCAGTTTCAGCCGAAACTCTGGAAACACCATATATTTT
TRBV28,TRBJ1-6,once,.,CASSFGPSNSPLHF,TGTGCCAGCAGTTTTGGGCCCTCAAATTCACCCCTCCACTTT
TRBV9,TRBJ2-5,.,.,CASSVGGVFQETQYF,TGTGCCAGCAGCGTAGGGGGGGTCTTCCAAGAGACCCAGTACTTC
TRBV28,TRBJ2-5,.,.,CASSSIETQYF,TGTGCCAGCAGTTCCATTGAGACCCAGTACTTC
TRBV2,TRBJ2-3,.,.,CASSVVVSTDTQYF,TGTGCCAGCAGTGTGGTTGTGAGCACAGATACGCAGTATTTT
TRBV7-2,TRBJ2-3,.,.,CASSLARASTDTQYF,TGTGCCAGCAGCTTAGCGCGGGCGAGCACAGATACGCAGTATTTT
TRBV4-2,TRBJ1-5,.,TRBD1,CASSQGGQGNQPQHF,TGTGCCAGCAGCCAAGGGGGACAGGGGAACCAGCCCCAGCATTTT
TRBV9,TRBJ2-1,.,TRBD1,CASSGAGTGRYNEQFF,TGTGCCAGCAGCGGGGCCGGGACAGGGAGATACAATGAGCAGTTCTTC
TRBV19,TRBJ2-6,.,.,CASTSRGFGANVLTF,TGTGCCAGTACCTCCCGGGGTTTTGGGGCCAACGTCCTGACTTTC
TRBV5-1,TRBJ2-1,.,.,CASSYPDSLEQFF,TGCGCCAGCAGCTACCCGGACAGCCTTGAGCAGTTCTTC
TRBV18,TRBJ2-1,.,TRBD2,CASSQTSTSFNEQFF,TGTGCCAGCTCACAAACCTCGACTAGCTTTAATGAGCAGTTCTTC
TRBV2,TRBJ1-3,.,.,CASSPQGSTDTIYF,TGTGCCAGCAGTCCACAGGGATCCACGGACACCATATATTTT
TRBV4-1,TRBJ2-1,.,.,CASSQGDVLWSLEQFF,TGCGCCAGCAGCCAAGGTGATGTTCTTTGGAGTCTGGAGCAGTTCTTC
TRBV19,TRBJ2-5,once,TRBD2,CASSIGLADSETQYF,TGTGCCAGTAGTATAGGACTAGCGGACTCAGAGACCCAGTACTTC
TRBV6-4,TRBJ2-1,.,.,CASSFEAPPNNEQFF,TGTGCCAGCTCCTTCGAGGCGCCGCCGAACAATGAGCAGTTCTTC
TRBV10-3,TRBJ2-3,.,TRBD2,CAISDWGTRTDTQYF,TGTGCCATCAGTGACTGGGGGACTAGAACGGATACGCAGTATTTT
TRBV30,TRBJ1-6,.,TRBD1,CAWWPGQGRNSPLHF,TGTGCCTGGTGGCCGGGACAGGGTAGAAATTCACCCCTCCACTTT
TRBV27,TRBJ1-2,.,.,CASSLSPYPLYSYTF,TGTGCCAGCAGTTTATCTCCGTATCCCCTGTATAGCTACACCTTC
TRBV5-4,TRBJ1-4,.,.,CASSLSAGLNEKLFF,TGTGCCAGCAGCCTCAGTGCGGGCCTGAATGAAAAACTGTTTTTT
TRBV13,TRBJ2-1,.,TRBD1,CASSFQGVDNEQFF,TGTGCCAGCAGCTTTCAGGGGGTCGACAATGAGCAGTTCTTC
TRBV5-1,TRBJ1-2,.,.,CASSPGRTQVIGNYGYTF,TGCGCCAGCAGCCCAGGACGGACTCAGGTTATCGGTAACTATGGCTACACCTTC
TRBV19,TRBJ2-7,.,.,CASSIDGTYEQYF,TGTGCCAGTAGTATCGACGGGACCTACGAGCAGTACTTC
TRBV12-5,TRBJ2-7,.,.,CASGLAVMRGSDYEQYF,TGTGCTAGTGGTTTGGCGGTGATGAGGGGGAGCGACTACGAGCAGTACTTC